This TCR beta chain derives from a study of control samples from healthy donors and cancer patients. CDR3 length: 17 residues. V shed 4 bases, J shed 0 bases, and the junction held 8 bases outside the gene matches. In germline, CDR1 is LGHDT, CDR2 YNNKEL (reference sequence). Using immunoSEQ multiplex PCR, the repertoire was profiled, and TCRdb retains in-frame clones only, with some absent. The sample shows 85,000 to 90,000 clones, approximately 86% of them seen only once. Material: blood. The chain is built from TRBV3-1 (or the pseudogene TRBV3-2) and TRBJ2-4; 8 bases align to TRBD2. The clonotype was recovered from a man between 25 and 39 years old in good health. The CDR3 DNA reads as TGTGCCAGCAGCCCCCCGGGACTAGGGGGAGCCAAAAACATTCAGTACTTC. Protein sequence: CASSPPGLGGAKNIQYF.